This T cell receptor beta chain appears in the sequencing data of a study of shared clonotypes between healthy human individuals. At the level of the study: Donor composition was a couple of women and three men, aged 18 to 49.

This table comes from immunoSEQ multiplex PCR, and its TCRdb copy is limited to in-frame clones, with some not included. Found here are roughly 2,000,000 clones, 93% of them singletons; the top ten hold more than 1.5%. Trimming at V came to 6 bases and at J to 3 bases, leaving 10 bases not matched to a gene. This CDR3 has 16 residues. Germline lookup yields CDR1 SEHNR and CDR2 FQNEAQ (reference sequence). CD8 cells regarded as naive lacked CD45RO, were positively chosen for CCR7, and omitted terminally differentiated effector memory CD45RA+ cells. V and J are TRBV7-9 and TRBJ2-2; 7 bases map to TRBD1. Sequenced sample: naive CD8+ T cells from PBMCs. The source is a man between 18 and 35 years old in good health. Some clones in this sample may be carry-over from other donors' samples. The CDR3: CASRTTGEGYTGELFF. DNA for the CDR3: TGTGCCAGCAGAACAACAGGGGAAGGATACACCGGGGAGCTGTTTTTT. The full variable domain, with the rest looked up from reference TRBV7-9 and TRBJ2-2, is DTGVSQNPRHKITKRGQNVTFRCDPISEHNRLYWYRQTLGQGPEFLTYFQNEAQLEKSRLLSDRFSAERPKGSFSTLEIQRTEQGDSAMYLCASRTTGEGYTGELFFGEGSRLTVL.